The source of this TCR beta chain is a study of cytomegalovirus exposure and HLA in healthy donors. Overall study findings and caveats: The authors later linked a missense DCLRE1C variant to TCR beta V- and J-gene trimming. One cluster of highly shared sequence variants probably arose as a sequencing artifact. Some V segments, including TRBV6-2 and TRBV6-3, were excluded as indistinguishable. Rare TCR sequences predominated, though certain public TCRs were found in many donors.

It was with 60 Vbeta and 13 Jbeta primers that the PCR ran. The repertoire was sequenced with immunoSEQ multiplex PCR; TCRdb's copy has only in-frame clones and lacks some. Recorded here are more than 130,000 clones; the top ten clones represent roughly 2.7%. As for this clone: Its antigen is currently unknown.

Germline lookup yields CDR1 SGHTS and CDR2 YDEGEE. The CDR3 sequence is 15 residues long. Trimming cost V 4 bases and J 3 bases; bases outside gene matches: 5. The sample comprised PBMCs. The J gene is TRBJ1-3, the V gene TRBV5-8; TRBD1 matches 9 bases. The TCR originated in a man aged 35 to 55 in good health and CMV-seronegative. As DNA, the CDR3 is TGTGCCAGCAGCCCACAGGGGGCTCTTGGAAACACCATATATTTT. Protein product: CASSPQGALGNTIYF.